These 6 T cell receptor beta chains originate from one sample sequenced in a study of T cells after yellow fever vaccination. In TCRdb, the 5' RACE reads were re-called with MiXCR into one record per CDR3 protein. The sample consists of approximately 600,000 distinct CDR3 sequences, roughly an eighth of them appearing once. The material was PBMCs, obtained on the day of the yellow fever booster vaccination. The receptors were gathered from a man between 25 and 39 years old who received the YFV17D yellow fever vaccine.

In this sample, this clonotype turned up a few times. The chain links TRBV7-2 to TRBJ1-4; TRBD1 matches 10 bases. V was clipped by 6 bases and J by 3 bases; unmatched bases: 4. CDR1 is SGHTA and CDR2 is FQGNSA in the germline V gene. This CDR3 region has 15 residues. DNA for the CDR3: TGTGCCAGCAGGTGGACAGGGGGACCTAATGAAAAACTGTTTTTT. This codes for CASRWTGGPNEKLFF.

This clonotype was seen a few times. This chain joins TRBV6-8 and TRBJ2-2; D ambiguous. This CDR3 spans 14 amino acids. The V and J ends lost 6 bases and 0 bases respectively, with 8 bases between them. Germline assignment: CDR1 MNHGY and CDR2 SAAAGT. The CDR3, as DNA: TGTGCCAGCAGGACAAGTCCGAACACCGGGGAGCTGTTTTTT. It encodes CASRTSPNTGELFF.

This clonotype was found a few times. The chain combines TRBV5-1 with TRBJ2-1; maybe TRBD2 (5 bases). The CDR3 covers 14 residues. The V end lost 0 bases, the J end lost 8 bases, and 12 bases lay between the germline ends. CDR1 is SGHRS and CDR2 is YFSETQ in the germline V gene. The CDR3 nucleotides are TGCGCCAGCAGCTTGGAGAGGGCCTCGGATGAGCAGTTCTTC. Its translation is CASSLERASDEQFF.

This clonotype was detected only a few times. This chain joins TRBV4-2 and TRBJ2-2, with TRBD2 matching 8 bases. The CDR3 runs to 15 residues. V shed 1 base and J 6 bases; nucleotides not matched to a gene: 4. CDR1 is LGHNA, CDR2 YNFKEQ, per germline. The CDR3 DNA reads as TGTGCCAGCAGCCAAGCAGCGGGAGCTGCCGGGGAGCTGTTTTTT. This translates into CASSQAAGAAGELFF.

The chain uses TRBV15 and TRBJ1-4; D is possibly TRBD1 (5 bases). The CDR3 length is 15 residues. Trimming stripped 3 bases from V and 6 bases from J, with 14 bases between. CDR1 and CDR2 from the germline V gene are LNHNV and YYDKDF (reference sequence). The CDR3 region is CATSRNDSPYEKLFF. In DNA, the CDR3 is TGTGCCACCAGCAGGAACGACAGCCCCTATGAAAAACTGTTTTTT.

This clonotype was seen a handful of times. This chain joins TRBV28 and TRBJ1-4; no firm D call. CDR3 length equals 13 residues. Deletions cut 5 bases from V and 0 bases from J, with 4 bases between. Germline CDR1 reads MDHEN; CDR2 reads SYDVKM. DNA of the CDR3: TGTGCCAGCAGTCAATCAACTAATGAAAAACTGTTTTTT. As protein: CASSQSTNEKLFF.